One and the same sample provided the 31 T cell receptor beta chains below, sequenced in a study of T cell changes during pregnancy in multiple sclerosis. Clones were sequenced by immunoSEQ multiplex PCR, and TCRdb holds only the in-frame ones, with some missing. The top ten clones hold around 13% of a sample with about 34,000 clones, 75% to 95% of them seen once. Sequenced material: CD8+ T cells from peripheral blood mononuclear cells, taken in the first trimester of pregnancy. The source is a female donor with multiple sclerosis, enrolled in a pregnancy study.

CDR3 protein: CATSTSGTEQFF. CDR3 nucleotides: TGTGCCACCAGCACTAGCGGCACTGAGCAGTTCTTC. This chain connects TRBV15 to TRBJ2-1; TRBD2 agrees at 7 bases. Germline V gene lookup returns CDR1 LNHNV and CDR2 YYDKDF (reference sequence). This CDR3 is 12 amino acids long. Trimming took 4 bases from V and 9 from J; bases not matched to a gene: 3. Full variable domain (remainder filled in from reference TRBV15 and TRBJ2-1): DAMVIQNPRYQVTQFGKPVTLSCSQTLNHNVMYWYQQKSSQAPKLLFHYYDKDFNNEADTPDNFQSRRPNTSFCFLDIRSPGLGDTAMYLCATSTSGTEQFFGPGTRLTVL.

The rearrangement links TRBV7-9 to TRBJ2-1, with 9 bases identical to TRBD1. The CDR3 covers 16 residues. CDR1 and CDR2 (germline): SEHNR, FQNEAQ (reference sequence). Trimming took 5 bases from V and 0 from J; bases not matched to a gene: 5. Here the CDR3 reads CASSPPTGGSYNEQFF. The CDR3 DNA follows: TGTGCCAGCAGCCCGCCGACAGGGGGCTCCTACAATGAGCAGTTCTTC.

The V and J genes are TRBV7-6 and TRBJ2-7, with D hard to call. CDR3 length equals 14 residues. Germline CDR1 reads SGHVS; CDR2 reads FNYEAQ. The ends were cut back, 5 bases at V and 3 bases at J, with 14 bases in the middle. The chain's CDR3 is CASSPYGHNYEQYF. The DNA for the CDR3 is TGTGCCAGCAGCCCTTATGGGCACAACTACGAGCAGTACTTC.

This rearrangement joins TRBV4-3 to TRBJ2-1, with D possibly matching TRBD2 (5 bases). This CDR3 comprises 18 residues. Trimming cost V 0 bases and J 4 bases, with 19 bases left between them. The germline CDR1 and CDR2 sequences are LGHNA and YSLEER. CDR3 nucleotides: TGCGCCAGCAGCCAAGATTATGCCGGAGTAGCGCATTACAATGAGCAGTTCTTC. The encoded protein is CASSQDYAGVAHYNEQFF.

The V and J genes are TRBV7-9 and TRBJ2-7; 13 nucleotides align to TRBD2. Germline CDR1 is SEHNR and CDR2 is FQNEAQ (reference sequence). With 2 bases clipped from V and 2 bases from J, the junction kept 3 bases outside the gene matches. The CDR3 is 16 residues long. CDR3 nucleotide sequence: TGTGCCAGCAGCTTAAGGACTAGCGGGAGCACCTACGAGCAGTACTTC. Protein sequence: CASSLRTSGSTYEQYF.

The chain is built from TRBV9 and TRBJ2-5; 11 bases match TRBD2. The germline CDR1 and CDR2 sequences are SGDLS and YYNGEE. This CDR3 comprises 16 residues. Trimming at V came to 2 bases and at J to 5 bases, leaving 8 bases not matched to a gene. CDR3 in amino acids: CASSVGLAGVRETQYF. The CDR3 DNA sequence: TGTGCCAGCAGCGTTGGACTAGCGGGCGTGAGGGAGACCCAGTACTTC.

For the CDR3, the DNA is TGTGCCAGCAGCCCCCGGACTAGTTTTATCTACGAGCAGTACTTC. Protein product: CASSPRTSFIYEQYF. The chain couples TRBV4-2 to TRBJ2-7, with 7 bases that match TRBD2. CDR3 length equals 15 residues. Germline trimming cut 4 bases from V and 3 bases from J; bases unmatched to any gene: 9. Germline V gives CDR1 LGHNA, CDR2 YNFKEQ.

The chain combines TRBV19 with TRBJ1-4, with TRBD1 matching 7 bases. This CDR3 is 12 amino acids long. V was pared by 6 bases and J by 6 bases, with 1 base of the junction left unmatched. The germline V gene encodes CDR1 LNHDA and CDR2 SQIVND (reference sequence). Written as DNA, the CDR3 is TGTGCCAGTAGGCAGGGGGATGAAAAACTGTTTTTT. It specifies CASRQGDEKLFF.

V gene TRBV7-9 combines with J gene TRBJ2-5, with TRBD2 matching 10 bases. Unmatched junction bases numbered 8, after V lost 5 bases and J lost 5 bases. The V gene's germline CDR1 is SEHNR and CDR2 FQNEAQ (reference sequence). This CDR3 comprises 15 residues. CDR3 loop: CASSRSGRALETQYF. CDR3 nucleotide sequence: TGTGCCAGCAGCCGGAGCGGGAGGGCCTTGGAGACCCAGTACTTC. Combining the CDR3 with reference TRBV7-9 and TRBJ2-5 gives the whole variable domain DTGVSQNPRHKITKRGQNVTFRCDPISEHNRLYWYRQTLGQGPEFLTYFQNEAQLEKSRLLSDRFSAERPKGSFSTLEIQRTEQGDSAMYLCASSRSGRALETQYFGPGTRLLVL.

The V gene is TRBV7-9, the J gene TRBJ2-1; TRBD1 matches 9 bases. In germline, CDR1 is SEHNR, CDR2 FQNEAQ (reference sequence). This CDR3 comprises 14 residues. The V gene end was trimmed by 7 bases and the J gene end by 8 bases; junction bases not matched to a gene: 9. The CDR3: CASNRQGVMDEQFF. DNA of the CDR3: TGTGCCAGCAACCGACAGGGGGTTATGGATGAGCAGTTCTTC.

The gene calls are TRBV11-2 and TRBJ1-4; D not resolved. V shed 6 bases and J shed 8 bases, with 19 bases lying between them. The germline V gene encodes CDR1 SGHAT and CDR2 FQNNGV. The length of the CDR3 is 15 residues. Here the CDR3 reads CASRLHGNPTEKLFF. In DNA, the CDR3 is TGTGCCAGCAGGTTGCACGGTAACCCTACCGAAAAACTGTTTTTT.

This clone was counted only a few times. This chain connects TRBV5-4 to TRBJ2-5, with a weak D call TRBD2 (6 bases). Per germline, CDR1 SGHNT and CDR2 YYREEE (reference sequence). V lost 1 base and J lost 2, with 12 bases in between. CDR3 size: 15 residues. The CDR3 is CASSLKIAVQETQYF. The CDR3 DNA reads TGTGCCAGCAGCTTGAAAATAGCGGTGCAAGAGACCCAGTACTTC. Variable domain in full (rest from reference TRBV5-4 and TRBJ2-5): ETGVTQSPTHLIKTRGQQVTLRCSSQSGHNTVSWYQQALGQGPQFIFQYYREEENGRGNFPPRFSGLQFPNYSSELNVNALELDDSALYLCASSLKIAVQETQYFGPGTRLLVL.

The rearrangement uses TRBV5-5 and TRBJ1-2; D is uncertain. The germline V gene encodes CDR1 SGHKS and CDR2 YYEKEE (reference sequence). CDR3 length: 13 amino acids. With 0 bases removed from V and 10 bases from J, the gap between germline ends came to 13 bases. CDR3 residues: CASSLVRLDDYTF. The CDR3 nucleotides are TGTGCCAGCAGCTTGGTCCGGCTAGACGACTACACCTTC.

The chain has TRBV29-1 and TRBJ2-3, with 14 bases that match TRBD2. Germline V gene data show CDR1 as SQVTM and CDR2 as ANQGSEA. Trimming took 4 bases from V and 5 from J; bases not matched to a gene: 8. The CDR3 extends over 16 amino acids. The CDR3 region is CSVVVETSGRVDTQYF. The CDR3 DNA follows: TGCAGCGTTGTCGTAGAGACTAGCGGGAGGGTAGATACGCAGTATTTT.

The V call is TRBV21-1, the J call TRBJ2-3; TRBD1, the D gene given by the table, was not confirmed from the DNA. TRBV21-1 is designated a pseudogene. This CDR3 is built from 16 residues. CDR3 amino acids: CASSSGTGGSTDTQYF. The CDR3 nucleotides read TGTGCCAGCAGCAGTGGGACAGGGGGTAGCACAGATACGCAGTATTTT.

The chain is built from TRBV5-4 and TRBJ2-7, with 7 bases fitting TRBD2. Germline values: CDR1 SGHNT, CDR2 YYREEE (reference sequence). This CDR3 is 14 amino acids long. Trimming cost V 1 base and J 1 base; bases outside gene matches: 2. In DNA form, the CDR3 reads TGTGCCAGCAGCTTGTGGGGGGGGTCCTACGAGCAGTACTTC. Translated: CASSLWGGSYEQYF.

V usage is TRBV7-2 and J usage is TRBJ2-1; D perhaps matches TRBD2 (6 bases). This CDR3 is built from 17 residues. Germline values: CDR1 SGHTA, CDR2 FQGNSA. The V end was cut by 4 bases, the J end by 6 bases, with 22 bases between. The CDR3 here is CASSSRGLGSGVNEQFF. CDR3 DNA sequence: TGTGCCAGCAGCTCCCGCGGTTTGGGTAGCGGAGTCAATGAGCAGTTCTTC.

The DNA for the CDR3 is TGTGCCAGCAGTGAAGCGCGGGCGACTACAGATACGCAGTATTTT. It encodes CASSEARATTDTQYF. The V call is TRBV6-1, the J call TRBJ2-3; D may be TRBD2 (5 bases). CDR1 and CDR2 (germline): MNHNS, SASEGT. There are 15 residues in the CDR3. Trimming shortened V by 0 bases and J by 3 bases, and 10 bases separated the two germline ends.

V usage is TRBV28 and J usage is TRBJ1-2, with D perhaps TRBD1 (6 bases). Germline assignment: CDR1 MDHEN and CDR2 SYDVKM. V was pared by 8 bases and J by 6 bases, with 10 bases between. The CDR3 runs to 11 residues. Here the CDR3 reads CASSDRNGYTF. CDR3 nucleotide sequence: TGTGCCAGCTCCGACAGGAATGGCTACACCTTC.

The chain employs TRBV2 and TRBJ2-7; D uncertain. Germline V gene data show CDR1 as SNHLY and CDR2 as FYNNEI. With 5 bases removed from V and 0 bases from J, the gap between germline ends came to 8 bases. This CDR3 has 13 residues. The CDR3 nucleotides read TGTGCCAGCAGTTCTCCTAGCTCCTACGAGCAGTACTTC. Translated, it gives CASSSPSSYEQYF.

V gene TRBV4-1 combines with J gene TRBJ2-2; TRBD2 matches at 10 bases. This CDR3 comprises 16 residues. Per the germline V gene, CDR1 is MGHRA and CDR2 is YSYEKL. The trim removed 5 bases at V and 0 bases at J, leaving 3 bases unmatched. The CDR3 nucleotides read TGCGCCAGCAGCATACTAGCGGGATCGAACACCGGGGAGCTGTTTTTT. It yields the protein CASSILAGSNTGELFF.

The chain has TRBV2 and TRBJ2-4, with D possibly matching TRBD2 (6 bases). Germline V gene data show CDR1 as SNHLY and CDR2 as FYNNEI. V was trimmed by 0 bases and J by 8 bases, leaving 17 bases between them. The CDR3 loop spans 16 amino acids. The CDR3 loop is CASSEAGVGRGDIQYF. DNA of the CDR3: TGTGCCAGCAGTGAAGCGGGCGTGGGGCGGGGTGACATTCAGTACTTC.

The V and J genes are TRBV19 and TRBJ1-2; D is unclear. The CDR3 runs to 13 residues. From germline, CDR1 is LNHDA and CDR2 SQIVND (reference sequence). Trimming removed 3 bases at V and 3 bases at J, with 8 bases between. The CDR3 sequence: CASSISHDYGYTF. The CDR3 bases are TGTGCCAGTAGTATTTCCCATGACTATGGCTACACCTTC.

This chain uses TRBV13 with TRBJ1-1, with TRBD1 matching 7 bases. After removal of 5 bases from V and 1 base from J, the junction contained 10 bases not matched to a gene. The germline CDR1 and CDR2 sequences are PRHDT and FYEKMQ (reference sequence). CDR3 length equals 16 residues. CDR3 nucleotide sequence: TGTGCCAGCAGCCCCGAAGGGGGCCGGGCGAACACTGAAGCTTTCTTT. Amino acid sequence: CASSPEGGRANTEAFF.

The genes are TRBV7-8 and TRBJ2-1, with 11 bases lining up with TRBD2. Germline-derived CDR1 and CDR2 are SGHVS and FQNEAQ. The ends lost 3 bases at V and 7 bases at J; junction bases unmatched: 14. The CDR3 is 18 residues long. CDR3 in amino acids: CASSLAGTSGLRTNEQFF. CDR3 bases: TGTGCCAGCAGCTTGGCCGGGACTAGCGGACTGAGGACGAATGAGCAGTTCTTC.

This chain connects TRBV27 to TRBJ2-1, with 7 positions matching TRBD1. The germline V gene encodes CDR1 MNHEY and CDR2 SMNVEV (reference sequence). There are 15 residues in the CDR3. V shed 6 bases and J 4 bases; nucleotides not matched to a gene: 9. CDR3 residues: CASRQQGPVYNEQFF. DNA for the CDR3: TGTGCCAGCAGACAACAGGGGCCCGTGTACAATGAGCAGTTCTTC.

The V and J genes are TRBV19 and TRBJ2-7; TRBD1 might be the D (6 bases). The V end lost 5 bases, the J end lost 4 bases, and 12 bases lay between the germline ends. The germline CDR1 and CDR2 sequences are LNHDA and SQIVND (reference sequence). The CDR3 is made up of 13 amino acids. The CDR3 nucleotides are TGTGCCAGTAGTTCGGCAGGGGATTACGAGCAGTACTTC. It codes for CASSSAGDYEQYF.

This chain joins TRBV7-2 and TRBJ2-2, with 11 bases matching TRBD2. J was trimmed by 10 bases and V by 5 bases; bases with no gene match: 9. Germline-derived CDR1 and CDR2 are SGHTA and FQGNSA. The CDR3 runs to 15 residues. The CDR3 sequence: CASSGEGTSGQELFF. CDR3 coding DNA: TGTGCCAGCAGCGGGGAGGGGACTAGCGGCCAGGAGCTGTTTTTT.

This clone is a singleton in its sample. The chain links TRBV5-6 to TRBJ2-7; 11 nucleotides align to TRBD2. The germline CDR1 and CDR2 sequences are SGHDT and YYEEEE. The CDR3 consists of 18 residues. After removal of 0 bases from V and 0 bases from J, the junction contained 8 bases not matched to a gene. This chain's CDR3 is CASSLVVAGGTRSYEQYF. DNA for the CDR3: TGTGCCAGCAGCTTGGTAGTAGCGGGAGGGACCCGCTCCTACGAGCAGTACTTC.

This clone showed up just once. The CDR3 bases are TGTGCCAGCAGTACCGGGATTGGGAAAAACATTCAGTACTTC. The encoded protein is CASSTGIGKNIQYF. The chain uses TRBV7-6 and TRBJ2-4, with a tentative D call TRBD2 (5 bases). The CDR3 runs 14 residues. The V end lost 6 bases, the J end lost 4 bases, and 13 bases lay between the germline ends. Per the germline V gene, CDR1 is SGHVS and CDR2 is FNYEAQ.

The J gene is TRBJ2-7, the V gene TRBV14, with 8 positions matching TRBD1. Germline V gene data show CDR1 as SGHDN and CDR2 as FVKESK. The CDR3 totals 14 residues. The ends lost 4 bases at V and 0 bases at J; junction bases unmatched: 2. The CDR3 coding sequence is TGTGCCAGCAGCCGGGACAGGAGCTCCTACGAGCAGTACTTC. This encodes CASSRDRSSYEQYF. The full variable domain, in which reference TRBV14 and TRBJ2-7 provide the parts outside the CDR3, is EAGVTQFPSHSVIEKGQTVTLRCDPISGHDNLYWYRRVMGKEIKFLLHFVKESKQDESGMPNNRFLAERTGGTYSTLKVQPAELEDSGVYFCASSRDRSSYEQYFGPGTRLTVT.